This is a list of T cell receptor beta chains from one sample in a study of T-cell reconstitution after alpha-beta-depleted transplantation in children. TCRdb re-analysed the PCR reads in MiXCR, keeping a single row per CDR3 protein. The sample has 330,000 or so distinct CDR3 sequences; less than 9.5% are singletons. The sequencing used peripheral blood, collected 360 days after TCRalphabeta/CD19-depleted stem cell transplant. These receptors came from a female patient aged 2-9 years who had a stem cell transplant for Fanconi anemia, so the T cells may come from the graft donor. Each CDR3 is given with its conserved first and last residue. D genes are given only for firm matches. Clone size is stated in some rows and not others, as once, few, many or a class when expanded.

v_call,j_call,d_call,clone_size,cdr3_aa,cdr3_nt
TRBV5-6,TRBJ1-6,.,many,CASSLYTGRSPLHF,TGTGCCAGCAGCTTGTACACAGGGAGATCACCCCTCCACTTT
TRBV6-2/TRBV6-3,TRBJ2-2,TRBD1,many,CAIKTGGESSPGELFF,TGTGCCATCAAGACAGGGGGCGAATCCTCACCAGGGGAGCTGTTTTTT
TRBV29-1,TRBJ2-3,.,many,CSVGGRTQYF,TGCAGCGTTGGTGGGAGGACGCAGTATTTT
TRBV5-1,TRBJ2-5,TRBD2,few,CASSHGTSGGRYQETQYF,TGCGCCAGCAGCCACGGGACTAGCGGGGGCCGGTACCAAGAGACCCAGTACTTC
TRBV29-1,TRBJ2-1,TRBD1,many,CSGRQGGNEQFF,TGCAGCGGACGACAGGGGGGGAATGAGCAGTTCTTC
TRBV20-1,TRBJ2-1,.,many,CSARDWRGAANEQFF,TGCAGTGCTAGAGATTGGAGGGGGGCTGCCAATGAGCAGTTCTTC
TRBV7-2,TRBJ1-1,.,many,CASSSRTVTEAFF,TGTGCCAGCAGCTCCCGGACAGTCACTGAAGCTTTCTTT
TRBV20-1,TRBJ2-7,.,.,CSARDGGIYYEQYF,TGCAGTGCTAGAGATGGCGGGATCTACTACGAGCAGTACTTC
TRBV5-1,TRBJ2-3,.,many,CASSLGELGGTDTQYF,TGCGCCAGCAGCTTAGGCGAGCTTGGGGGCACAGATACGCAGTATTTT
TRBV6-5,TRBJ1-3,.,many,CASSYSRVLLGNTIYF,TGTGCCAGCAGTTACTCCCGGGTTTTATTGGGAAACACCATATATTTT
TRBV30,TRBJ2-2,TRBD2,.,CAWSVLAGDTGELFF,TGTGCCTGGAGTGTACTAGCGGGAGACACCGGGGAGCTGTTTTTT
TRBV28,TRBJ1-2,TRBD1,.,CASSLSGRGSGYTF,TGTGCCAGCAGTTTAAGTGGCAGGGGGAGTGGCTACACCTTC
TRBV10-3,TRBJ2-7,TRBD2,many,CAIRVAGGHNEQYF,TGTGCCATCAGGGTAGCGGGAGGACACAACGAGCAGTACTTC
TRBV6-5,TRBJ1-1,.,.,CASSYIGLNTEAFF,TGTGCCAGCAGTTACATAGGGCTGAACACTGAAGCTTTCTTT
TRBV12-3/TRBV12-4,TRBJ2-3,.,many,CASSFVWAGEGDTQYF,TGTGCCAGCAGTTTTGTTTGGGCAGGTGAGGGGGATACGCAGTATTTT
TRBV3-1,TRBJ1-2,TRBD1,many,CASSLRQGVNTF,TGTGCCAGCAGCCTACGACAGGGAGTAAACACCTTC
TRBV15,TRBJ1-1,TRBD1,many,CATSSAAGGNTEAFF,TGTGCCACCAGCTCCGCGGCAGGGGGGAACACTGAAGCTTTCTTT
TRBV10-3,TRBJ1-5,.,many,CAIRLGEDQPQHF,TGTGCCATCCGCCTTGGGGAGGACCAGCCCCAGCATTTT
TRBV20-1,TRBJ2-1,.,many,CSARVPGTVGQFF,TGCAGTGCTAGAGTACCCGGGACTGTAGGGCAGTTCTTC
TRBV9,TRBJ1-1,.,many,CASSHEVNTEAFF,TGTGCCAGCAGCCACGAAGTTAACACTGAAGCTTTCTTT
TRBV5-6,TRBJ2-3,TRBD1,.,CASSLAGTGIDTQYF,TGTGCCAGCAGCTTGGCTGGGACAGGGATAGATACGCAGTATTTT
TRBV5-1,TRBJ2-7,TRBD1,many,CASRTDRDSSYEQYF,TGCGCCAGCCGAACCGACCGGGACAGCTCCTACGAGCAGTACTTC
TRBV14,TRBJ2-5,.,.,CASSQELWSPQETQYF,TGTGCCAGCAGCCAAGAGTTATGGAGCCCCCAAGAGACCCAGTACTTC
TRBV18,TRBJ1-3,.,many,CASSPFGEVPGNTIYF,TGTGCCAGCTCACCATTTGGGGAAGTTCCTGGAAACACCATATATTTT
TRBV4-2,TRBJ2-6,TRBD1,many,CASSQLGTARGSGANVLTF,TGTGCCAGCAGCCAACTCGGGACAGCAAGGGGCTCTGGGGCCAACGTCCTGACTTTC
TRBV7-9,TRBJ2-3,.,many,CASSSGSTDTQYF,TGTGCCAGCAGCTCAGGGAGCACAGATACGCAGTATTTT
TRBV20-1,TRBJ1-6,.,.,CSVRGLGNSPLHF,TGCAGTGTGAGAGGGCTGGGAAATTCACCCCTCCACTTT
TRBV5-1,TRBJ2-1,.,many,CASSLGYIYNEQFF,TGCGCCAGCAGCTTGGGGTACATTTACAATGAGCAGTTCTTC
TRBV4-1,TRBJ2-1,.,many,CASSQESGFDEQFF,TGCGCCAGCAGCCAAGAGAGCGGTTTCGATGAGCAGTTCTTC
TRBV5-6,TRBJ2-7,TRBD1,few,CASSRAQGAYEQYF,TGTGCCAGCAGCCGAGCGCAGGGGGCCTACGAGCAGTACTTC
TRBV5-1,TRBJ2-3,TRBD1,many,CASSQRTGAEGDTQYF,TGCGCCAGCTCCCAGAGGACAGGGGCGGAAGGTGATACGCAGTATTTT
TRBV5-4,TRBJ1-2,TRBD1,.,CASSLGTGTGDGYTF,TGTGCCAGCAGCTTAGGTACCGGGACAGGGGATGGCTACACCTTC
TRBV7-3,TRBJ2-1,TRBD2,many,CASSPRTSGISYNEQFF,TGTGCCAGCAGCCCACGGACTAGCGGGATCTCCTACAATGAGCAGTTCTTC
TRBV28,TRBJ2-2,.,many,CASSLWVATGELFF,TGTGCCAGCAGTTTATGGGTTGCCACCGGGGAGCTGTTTTTT
TRBV29-1,TRBJ2-7,TRBD1,many,CSATGAYEQYF,TGCAGCGCGACAGGGGCCTACGAGCAGTACTTC
TRBV9,TRBJ2-1,.,few,CASSVRDLHANEQFF,TGTGCCAGCAGCGTTAGGGACCTTCATGCCAATGAGCAGTTCTTC
TRBV27,TRBJ1-1,.,.,CASATGADTEAFF,TGTGCCAGTGCGACTGGGGCGGACACTGAAGCTTTCTTT
TRBV2,TRBJ1-4,TRBD1,.,CASSIQGELFF,TGTGCCAGCAGCATTCAGGGGGAACTGTTTTTT
TRBV3-1,TRBJ2-2,.,.,CASSQWEGTTKTGELFF,TGTGCCAGCAGCCAATGGGAGGGGACAACAAAAACCGGGGAGCTGTTTTTT
TRBV20-1,TRBJ1-2,.,many,CSARDFSQGYGYTF,TGCAGTGCTAGAGATTTTAGCCAGGGGTACGGCTACACCTTC
TRBV12-3/TRBV12-4,TRBJ1-2,.,.,CASTPGFGKDYGYTF,TGTGCCAGCACCCCGGGTTTTGGCAAAGACTATGGCTACACCTTC
TRBV20-1,TRBJ1-2,TRBD1,few,CSAYRGDYGYTF,TGCAGTGCTTACAGGGGGGACTATGGCTACACCTTC
TRBV6-1,TRBJ1-3,.,.,CASRLDIASGNTIYF,TGTGCCAGCAGACTAGACATTGCCTCTGGAAACACCATATATTTT
TRBV20-1,TRBJ2-5,.,many,CSASTEQETQYF,TGCAGTGCTTCGACAGAGCAAGAGACCCAGTACTTC
TRBV28,TRBJ1-5,TRBD1,many,CASGDRGSNQPQHF,TGTGCCAGCGGGGACAGGGGGTCGAATCAGCCCCAGCATTTT
TRBV10-2,TRBJ2-1,TRBD2,once,CASSDIGLAGNEQFF,TGCGCCAGCAGTGACATCGGACTAGCGGGGAATGAGCAGTTCTTC
TRBV7-2,TRBJ1-4,.,few,CASSLVGGPSEKLFF,TGTGCCAGCAGCTTAGTTGGGGGGCCAAGTGAAAAACTGTTTTTT
TRBV5-5,TRBJ2-5,.,.,CASSYPTEETQYF,TGTGCCAGCAGCTACCCGACAGAAGAGACCCAGTACTTC